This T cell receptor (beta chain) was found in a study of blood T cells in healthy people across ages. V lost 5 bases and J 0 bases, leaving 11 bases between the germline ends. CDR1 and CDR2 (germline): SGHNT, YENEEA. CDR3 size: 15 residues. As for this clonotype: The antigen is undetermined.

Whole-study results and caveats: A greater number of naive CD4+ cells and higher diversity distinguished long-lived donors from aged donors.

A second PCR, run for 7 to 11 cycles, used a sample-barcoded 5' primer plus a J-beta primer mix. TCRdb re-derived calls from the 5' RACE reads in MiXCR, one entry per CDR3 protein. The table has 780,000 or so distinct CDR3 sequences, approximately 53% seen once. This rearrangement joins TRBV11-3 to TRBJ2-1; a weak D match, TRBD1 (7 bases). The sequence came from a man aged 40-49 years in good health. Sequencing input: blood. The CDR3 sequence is CASSPQGGSYNEQFF. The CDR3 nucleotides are TGTGCCAGCAGCCCGCAGGGGGGCTCCTACAATGAGCAGTTCTTC.